A single T cell receptor (beta chain) is shown here with its context. Its specificity is unknown. The data originate from a study of T cell responses to AZD1222 COVID-19 vaccine. The repertoire was sequenced with immunoSEQ multiplex PCR; TCRdb's copy has only in-frame clones and lacks some. The sample yields around 110,000 clones, 80% to 95% seen once. The CDR3 has 12 residues. V was shortened by 4 bases and J by 6 bases, with 9 bases between the two germline ends. Study-level findings and limits: In a largely white British group with more females than males, clonal diversity was possibly underestimated. Close to half of all spike-specific TCRs reportedly target regions of the variants that are unmutated.

This receptor was taken from an adult who received the AZD1222 COVID-19 vaccine. The sample here was peripheral blood, taken 28 days after the second AZD1222 dose. The chain couples TRBV12-3 or TRBV12-4 to TRBJ1-2, with D possibly matching TRBD1 (5 bases). The chain's CDR3 is CASSSSGNGYTF. CDR3 bases: TGTGCCAGCAGTTCGTCAGGGAATGGCTACACCTTC.